This TCR beta chain comes out of a study of T cells in Graves' hyperthyroidism and ophthalmopathy. Whole-study results and caveats: Appearing also in blood were most of the thyroid clonotypes expanded above 0.001.

Hyperthyroidism patients were newly diagnosed, had disease duration under 2 months, and were aged 18 to 65 years. Researchers barred patients who had uncontrolled infection, other autoimmune disease, pregnancy or lactation. Diagnosis rested on symptoms, serum thyroxine and TRAb, thyroid ultrasound, and orbital computed tomography. Using RNA transcripts as the source, TCR beta CDR3 regions were amplified. The HTBI primer set served for first-round RT-PCR of the TCR CDR3. From the multiplex PCR reads, TCRdb called clonotypes with MiXCR, one entry per CDR3 protein. The data show about 420,000 distinct CDR3 sequences, 15% to 18% seen once. The V end lost 2 bases, the J end lost 3 bases, and 7 bases lay between the germline ends. Germline CDR1 reads LGHNT; CDR2 reads FRNRAP. The CDR3 covers 13 residues. To note about this clonotype: Antigen specificity is unknown.

The source is a young woman with Graves' hyperthyroidism. Sequenced material: blood. The J gene is TRBJ1-1, the V gene TRBV12-5; D remains unclear. This chain's CDR3 is CASGLTSDTEAFF. In nucleotides, the CDR3 is TGTGCTAGTGGTTTGACTTCGGACACTGAAGCTTTCTTT.